This T cell receptor (beta chain) was sequenced during a study of blood T cell repertoires in COVID-19. Repertoires were generated with immunoSEQ multiplex PCR, while TCRdb's copy carries only in-frame clones and drops some. The table lists 200,000 to 250,000 clones, 86% of them singletons, with 3.5% to 4.5% in the top ten. Trimming at V came to 5 bases and at J to 2 bases, leaving 7 bases not matched to a gene. Germline assignment: CDR1 KGHSH and CDR2 LQKENI. There are 17 residues in the CDR3. The clonotype was recovered from a middle-aged woman with acute COVID-19. This chain joins TRBV18 and TRBJ1-5; 12 bases align to TRBD1. The specimen was PBMCs or T cells enriched from blood (not recorded which). The CDR3 DNA sequence: TGTGCCAGCTCAACCGGGACAGGGGGCTTGGGCAATCAGCCCCAGCATTTT. Translation gives CASSTGTGGLGNQPQHF.